This T cell receptor beta chain was captured by sequencing in a study of T cells in Graves' hyperthyroidism and ophthalmopathy. This clonotype appeared many times. Its antigen is not known. RNA transcripts gave rise to amplified TCR beta CDR3 regions. HTBI primers were employed in a first-round RT-PCR of the TCR CDR3. MiXCR, run by TCRdb on the multiplex PCR reads, gives a single entry per CDR3 protein. This sample has about 500,000 distinct CDR3 sequences, with roughly 17% found just once. The germline V gene has CDR1 SNHLY and CDR2 FYNNEI. The V segment lost 5 bases and the J segment 7 bases; nucleotides outside the gene matches: 11. The CDR3 runs 15 residues. Ophthalmopathy patients all had a Clinical Activity Score of at least 3, a NOSPECS grade of at least 4 and disease under 3 months old. Approximately 10 ml of fresh peripheral blood supplied the PBMCs. Points from the study as a whole: Blood samples included most of the expanded thyroid clonotypes exceeding 0.001.

The source is a woman aged 18-35 years with Graves' ophthalmopathy. The rearrangement links TRBV2 to TRBJ1-1; 9 positions match TRBD1. Sequenced material: blood. The CDR3 bases are TGTGCCAGCAGTCCCCGGGACAGGGTCGGAGGTGAAGCTTTCTTT. Translated: CASSPRDRVGGEAFF.